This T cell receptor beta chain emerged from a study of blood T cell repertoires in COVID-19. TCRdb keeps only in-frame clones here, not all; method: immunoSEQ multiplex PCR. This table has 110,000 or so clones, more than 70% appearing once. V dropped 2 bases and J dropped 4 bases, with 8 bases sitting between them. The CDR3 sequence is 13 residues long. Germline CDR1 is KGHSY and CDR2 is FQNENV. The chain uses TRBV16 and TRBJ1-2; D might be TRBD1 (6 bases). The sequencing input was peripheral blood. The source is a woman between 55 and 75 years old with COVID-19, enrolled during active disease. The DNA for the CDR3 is TGTGCCAGCAGCCAAATGACAGGCTATGGCTACACCTTC. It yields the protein CASSQMTGYGYTF.